A single sample is the source of the 16 T cell receptor beta chains below, sequenced in a study of graft-versus-host responses after intestinal transplantation. Their specific antigens are unknown. Sequencing was performed with immunoSEQ multiplex PCR; in TCRdb, only in-frame clones are kept and a portion is missing. Among roughly 99,000 clones listed, around 90% were seen once. Sequenced here: unstimulated CD4+ T cells sorted from spleen or lymph node cells, sampled before transplant. All receptors derive from a human donor who was the organ donor for an intestinal transplant.

The J gene is TRBJ2-7, the V gene TRBV21-1; TRBD1, the table's D call, was not compared with the DNA. TRBV21-1 constitutes a pseudogene. The CDR3 covers 13 residues. CDR3 DNA: TGTGCCAGCAGCATACAGGGGGTATACGAGCAGTACTTC. Translated: CASSIQGVYEQYF.

This rearrangement joins TRBV5-1 to TRBJ1-1; tentative D call: TRBD1 (6 bases). CDR1 and CDR2 from the germline V gene are SGHRS and YFSETQ. The germline V and J ends were trimmed by 5 bases and 1 base, with 18 bases remaining between them. There are 16 residues in the CDR3. CDR3 protein: CASRKHRDPRNTEAFF. The CDR3 coding sequence is TGCGCCAGCAGAAAGCACAGGGACCCCCGGAACACTGAAGCTTTCTTT.

The chain employs TRBV6-1 and TRBJ2-3, with 8 bases identical to TRBD1. V dropped 10 bases and J dropped 0; count of bases not matched to a gene: 9. This CDR3 comprises 15 residues. Germline loops: CDR1 MNHNS, CDR2 SASEGT. CDR3 sequence: CATRLRDRSTDTQYF. The CDR3 DNA follows: TGTGCCACCAGGCTCCGGGACAGGAGCACAGATACGCAGTATTTT.

The chain couples TRBV6-4 to TRBJ2-3; D is possibly TRBD1 or TRBD2 (7 bases each). The ends were cut back, 5 bases at V and 1 base at J, with 13 bases in the middle. CDR3 size: 15 residues. The V gene's germline CDR1 is MRHNA and CDR2 SNTAGT. Here the CDR3 reads CASSQAGGGTDTQYF. In DNA, the CDR3 is TGTGCCAGCAGTCAGGCAGGGGGGGGCACAGATACGCAGTATTTT.

The CDR3 DNA follows: TGTGCCACCAGGACGACAGGGTCGTCCTACGAGCAGTACTTC. As protein: CATRTTGSSYEQYF. This sequence joins TRBV15 and TRBJ2-7; 7 nucleotides align to TRBD1. From germline, CDR1 is LNHNV and CDR2 YYDKDF (reference sequence). The junction had 6 bases not matched to a gene; V was cut back by 6 bases and J by 1 base. The CDR3 is 14 amino acids.

The chain employs TRBV4-1 and TRBJ2-5; D may be TRBD2 (5 bases). The CDR3 runs to 14 residues. The germline V gene encodes CDR1 MGHRA and CDR2 YSYEKL. Trimming took 6 bases from V and 5 from J, leaving 16 bases between them. The CDR3 bases are TGCGCCAGCAGAGCGGCGGCTAGTCGGGAGACCCAGTACTTC. This translates into CASRAAASRETQYF.

This clone was observed a single time. This chain links TRBV2 with TRBJ1-2; TRBD1 agrees at 7 bases. The V and J ends lost 5 bases and 3 bases, in that order; junction bases with no gene match: 3. The CDR3 is 13 residues long. CDR1 is SNHLY and CDR2 is FYNNEI in the germline V gene. CDR3 DNA: TGTGCCAGCAGTAGTCAGGGGGACTATGGCTACACCTTC. Translated, it gives CASSSQGDYGYTF.

The count of this clone is one. V gene TRBV7-2 combines with J gene TRBJ1-4; a possible D gene is TRBD1 (5 bases). The germline CDR1 and CDR2 sequences are SGHTA and FQGNSA. This CDR3 spans 15 amino acids. V lost 5 bases, J lost 10 bases, and 20 bases lay in between. The CDR3 loop is CASSEDRGKSRKLFF. The CDR3, as DNA: TGTGCCAGCAGCGAAGACCGGGGGAAGAGTAGAAAACTGTTTTTT. Drawing the rest from reference TRBV7-2 and TRBJ1-4, the complete variable domain is GAGVSQSPSNKVTEKGKDVELRCDPISGHTALYWYRQSLGQGLEFLIYFQGNSAPDKSGLPSDRFSAERTGGSVSTLTIQRTQQEDSAVYLCASSEDRGKSRKLFFGSGTQLSVL.

The chain recombines TRBV6-6 with TRBJ1-2; TRBD1 is a possible D gene (6 bases). V dropped 6 bases and J dropped 7 bases, with 21 bases sitting between them. The CDR3 has 15 residues. The V gene's germline CDR1 is MNHNY and CDR2 SVGAGI (reference sequence). The CDR3 protein is CASSPSRGEKAGYTF. CDR3 in DNA: TGTGCCAGCAGCCCTTCGAGGGGGGAGAAGGCTGGCTACACCTTC.

The J gene is TRBJ1-4, the V gene TRBV9; TRBD1 aligns across 8 bases. Germline V gene sequence: CDR1 SGDLS, CDR2 YYNGEE. The CDR3 has 17 residues. Trimming removed 0 bases from V and 7 bases from J; junction bases left unmatched: 11. The CDR3 here is CASSVAGGGVLGEKLFF. CDR3 DNA: TGTGCCAGCAGCGTAGCAGGGGGCGGGGTCCTGGGTGAAAAACTGTTTTTT.

The chain has TRBV9 and TRBJ1-1; D remains unclear. The CDR3 spans 15 residues. V lost 2 bases and J 5 bases, leaving 16 bases between the germline ends. Germline values: CDR1 SGDLS, CDR2 YYNGEE. CDR3 sequence reads: CASSVEGFIRTEAFF. The CDR3 nucleotides read TGTGCCAGCAGCGTTGAGGGTTTTATAAGAACTGAAGCTTTCTTT.

The chain joins TRBV11-2 to TRBJ1-1, with D tentatively TRBD1 (6 bases). CDR3 size: 15 residues. Germline CDR1 and CDR2: SGHAT and FQNNGV. V lost 5 bases, J lost 5 bases, and 18 bases lay in between. The CDR3 loop is CASSKTGAPETEAFF. The DNA of the CDR3 is TGTGCCAGCAGCAAGACAGGTGCACCCGAGACTGAAGCTTTCTTT.

The V gene is TRBV28, the J gene TRBJ1-2, with D unclear. V was trimmed by 3 bases and J by 3 bases, leaving 5 bases between them. The CDR3 length is 12 residues. From germline, CDR1 is MDHEN and CDR2 SYDVKM. The CDR3, as DNA: TGTGCCAGCAGTTTGGGTTACTATGGCTACACCTTC. As protein: CASSLGYYGYTF.

This clone was counted a single time. The rearrangement joins TRBV21-1 to TRBJ1-6. TRBV21-1 is labeled a pseudogene. The CDR3 runs 15 residues. CDR3 region: CASSKVRTEDSPLHF. The CDR3 nucleotides are TGTGCCAGCAGCAAAGTTAGGACGGAGGATTCACCCCTCCACTTT.

The chain carries TRBV6-1 and TRBJ2-7, with D unresolved. The ends were cut back, 8 bases at V and 0 bases at J, with 11 bases in the middle. This CDR3 spans 13 amino acids. Germline V lookup: CDR1 MNHNS, CDR2 SASEGT. The CDR3 DNA follows: TGTGCCAGCGAGGACGTAAACTCCTACGAGCAGTACTTC. This translates into CASEDVNSYEQYF.

The V call is TRBV11-1, the J call TRBJ2-5, with 10 bases lining up with TRBD2. This CDR3 contains 16 residues. J gave up 5 bases and V 0 bases, and 6 bases lay outside the gene matches. The germline V gene has CDR1 SGHAT and CDR2 FQDESV (reference sequence). This CDR3 is CASSLAERGGLETQYF. As DNA, the CDR3 is TGTGCCAGCAGCTTAGCGGAGCGGGGGGGCTTGGAGACCCAGTACTTC.